These T cell receptor beta chains were read from a single sample in a study of OX40 agonist ivuxolimab in advanced cancers. Some clones are missing from TCRdb's copy, which holds only in-frame ones; the method was immunoSEQ multiplex PCR. The sample lists roughly 150,000 clones, 94% occurring once. The material was CD4+ or CD8+ T cells sorted from blood, obtained in a trial of the OX40 agonist ivuxolimab. All receptors come from an adult with an advanced solid tumor such as melanoma, head and neck, liver or kidney cancer. The CDR3 runs from the conserved cysteine through the conserved F or W. Fields, in order: CDR3 protein, CDR3 length, V gene, J gene, clone size. Clone sizes are given selectively: once, few, many, or a class where the clone is expanded.

CDR3: CAWSTPQRETQYF
length: 13
V: TRBV30
J: TRBJ2-5
size: -

CDR3: CASSASGTGRANTEAFF
length: 17
V: TRBV5-1
J: TRBJ1-1
size: -

CDR3: CAQTGAWKTGFFEQYF
length: 16
V: TRBV30
J: TRBJ2-7
size: few

CDR3: CASSSQGVNTEAFF
length: 14
V: TRBV5-1
J: TRBJ1-1
size: -

CDR3: CASSQAYEQYF
length: 11
V: TRBV14
J: TRBJ2-7
size: few

CDR3: CASSDPDRVRPQYF
length: 14
V: TRBV6-1
J: TRBJ2-5
size: -

CDR3: CASSLSRTGSSYEQYF
length: 16
V: TRBV27
J: TRBJ2-7
size: -

CDR3: CASSVWAGEGETQYF
length: 15
V: TRBV9
J: TRBJ2-5
size: -

CDR3: CASKGAATGELFF
length: 13
V: TRBV11-3
J: TRBJ2-2
size: -

CDR3: CASSLADIHSYEQYF
length: 15
V: TRBV28
J: TRBJ2-7
size: -

CDR3: CASSQAGSSYNEQFF
length: 15
V: TRBV28
J: TRBJ2-1
size: -

CDR3: CASMPKLGQGTSYEQYF
length: 17
V: TRBV27
J: TRBJ2-7
size: once

CDR3: CASSQSLGGYEQYF
length: 14
V: TRBV4-1
J: TRBJ2-7
size: -

CDR3: CASSPFERMYNSPLHF
length: 16
V: TRBV7-9
J: TRBJ1-6
size: -

CDR3: CASSRGLVLNYEQYF
length: 15
V: TRBV4-1
J: TRBJ2-7
size: -